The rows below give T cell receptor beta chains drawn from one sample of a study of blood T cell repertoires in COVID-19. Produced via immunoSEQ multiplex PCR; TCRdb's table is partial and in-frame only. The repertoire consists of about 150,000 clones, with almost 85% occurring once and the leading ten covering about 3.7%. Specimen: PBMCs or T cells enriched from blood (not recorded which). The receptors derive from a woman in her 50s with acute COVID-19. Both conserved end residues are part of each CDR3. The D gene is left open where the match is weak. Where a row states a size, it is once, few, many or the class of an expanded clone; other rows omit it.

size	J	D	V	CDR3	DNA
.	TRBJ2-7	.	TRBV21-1	CASSRSRDRVPEQYF	TGTGCCAGCAGCCGATCCCGGGACAGGGTTCCCGAGCAGTACTTC
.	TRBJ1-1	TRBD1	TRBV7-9	CASSWDSATEAFF	TGTGCCAGCAGCTGGGACAGCGCCACTGAAGCTTTCTTT
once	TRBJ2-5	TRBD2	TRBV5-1	CASSRGTSGSLETQYF	TGCGCCAGCAGCCGGGGGACTAGCGGGAGTTTGGAGACCCAGTACTTC
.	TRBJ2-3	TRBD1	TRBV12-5	CASGPGQSSTDTQYF	TGTGCTAGTGGCCCGGGACAGTCTAGCACAGATACGCAGTATTTT
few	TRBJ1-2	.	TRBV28	CASTSSGTFYGYTF	TGTGCCAGCACCTCCAGTGGGACTTTCTATGGCTACACCTTC
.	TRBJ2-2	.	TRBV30	CAWSVFEFFSGSNTGELFF	TGTGCCTGGAGCGTCTTCGAATTCTTTAGCGGTTCGAACACCGGGGAGCTGTTTTTT
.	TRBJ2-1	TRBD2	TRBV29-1	CSVRQASGGNEQFF	TGCAGCGTCCGACAGGCTAGCGGGGGCAATGAGCAGTTCTTC
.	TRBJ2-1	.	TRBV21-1	CASSLGGGSSYNEQFF	TGTGCCAGCAGCCTTGGGGGAGGGAGCTCCTACAATGAGCAGTTCTTC
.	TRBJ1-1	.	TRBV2	CASSEGRGRAEAFF	TGTGCCAGCAGTGAAGGGCGGGGTAGGGCTGAAGCTTTCTTT
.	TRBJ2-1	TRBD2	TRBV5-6	CASSFRGRTRQFF	TGTGCCAGCAGCTTCCGCGGGAGGACGCGGCAGTTCTTC
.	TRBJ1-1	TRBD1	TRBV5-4	CASSSNRGRSEAFF	TGTGCCAGCAGCTCAAACAGGGGACGTTCTGAAGCTTTCTTT
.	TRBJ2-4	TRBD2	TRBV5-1	CASSPGLAGGPAEDIQYF	TGCGCCAGCAGCCCGGGACTAGCGGGAGGGCCGGCTGAGGACATTCAGTACTTC
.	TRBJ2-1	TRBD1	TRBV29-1	CSVDRGLGNEQFF	TGCAGCGTTGACAGGGGGCTGGGAAATGAGCAGTTCTTC
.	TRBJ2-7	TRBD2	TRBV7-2	CASSRTSDYYEQYF	TGTGCCAGCAGCCGGACTAGCGACTACTACGAGCAGTACTTC
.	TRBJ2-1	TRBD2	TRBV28	CASRGAGGRNEQFF	TGTGCCAGCAGGGGAGCGGGAGGGCGAAATGAGCAGTTCTTC
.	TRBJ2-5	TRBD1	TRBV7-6	CASSYNRGHQETQYF	TGTGCCAGTTCCTACAACAGGGGGCATCAAGAGACCCAGTACTTC
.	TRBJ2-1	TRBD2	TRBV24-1	CATSDWTSGIMPSYNEQFF	TGTGCCACCAGTGATTGGACTAGCGGGATCATGCCCTCCTACAATGAGCAGTTCTTC
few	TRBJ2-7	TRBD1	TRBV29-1	CSAQGAGNEQYF	TGCAGCGCCCAGGGGGCGGGAAACGAGCAGTACTTC
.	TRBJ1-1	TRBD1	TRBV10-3	CAISATGVGGTEAFF	TGTGCCATCAGTGCGACAGGGGTAGGGGGCACTGAAGCTTTCTTT
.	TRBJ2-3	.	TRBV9	CASSSTGGTGHWDTQYF	TGTGCCAGCAGTTCCACGGGGGGTACAGGGCATTGGGATACGCAGTATTTT
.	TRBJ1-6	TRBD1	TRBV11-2	CASSQGGKASPLHF	TGTGCCAGCAGCCAAGGGGGCAAGGCTTCACCCCTCCACTTT
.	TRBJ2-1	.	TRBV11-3	CASSFAHTGARLDEQFF	TGTGCCAGCAGCTTTGCCCACACGGGAGCCCGTCTTGATGAGCAGTTCTTC
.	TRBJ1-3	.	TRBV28	CASSLGRGNTIYF	TGTGCCAGCAGTTTAGGGAGGGGAAACACCATATATTTT
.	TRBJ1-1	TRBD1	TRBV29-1	CSVVKGLTGAYTEAFF	TGCAGCGTTGTCAAGGGATTGACAGGGGCGTACACTGAAGCTTTCTTT
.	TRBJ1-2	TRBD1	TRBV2	CASTMGQGLAGYTF	TGTGCCAGCACTATGGGACAGGGACTGGCTGGCTACACCTTC
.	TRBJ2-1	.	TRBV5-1	CASSLDGSPNEQFF	TGCGCCAGCAGCTTGGACGGGAGCCCGAATGAGCAGTTCTTC
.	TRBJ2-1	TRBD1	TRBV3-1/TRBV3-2	CASSQGTPGQGGFRSYNEQFF	TGTGCCAGCAGCCAAGGGACACCGGGACAGGGAGGGTTCCGCTCCTACAATGAGCAGTTCTTC
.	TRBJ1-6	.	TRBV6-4	CASSEQGTANSPLHF	TGTGCCAGCAGTGAACAGGGTACGGCGAATTCACCCCTCCACTTT
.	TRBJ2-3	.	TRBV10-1	CASSGSLMGDTQYF	TGCGCCAGCAGTGGTAGCCTAATGGGAGATACGCAGTATTTT
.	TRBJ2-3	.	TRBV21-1	CASSVHTKPRDRGQDTQYF	TGTGCCAGCAGCGTCCACACCAAGCCCCGGGACAGGGGGCAAGATACGCAGTATTTT
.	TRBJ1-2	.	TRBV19	CASSAQRVTVYGYTF	TGTGCCAGTAGTGCCCAACGGGTCACTGTCTATGGCTACACCTTC
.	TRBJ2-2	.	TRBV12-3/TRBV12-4	CASRQINTGELFF	TGTGCCAGCAGACAAATTAACACCGGGGAGCTGTTTTTT
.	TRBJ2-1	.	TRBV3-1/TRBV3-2	CASSRSDSAILGDEQFF	TGTGCCAGCAGCCGGTCTGACTCAGCGATCCTCGGCGATGAGCAGTTCTTC
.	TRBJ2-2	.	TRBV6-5	CASSYLTGAGELFF	TGTGCCAGCAGTTACCTTACCGGGGCCGGGGAGCTGTTTTTT
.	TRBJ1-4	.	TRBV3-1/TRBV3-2	CASSQAGSRANEKLFF	TGTGCCAGCAGCCAAGCGGGGTCTCGGGCTAATGAAAAACTGTTTTTT
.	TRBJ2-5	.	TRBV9	CASSPPGTPQETQYF	TGTGCCAGCAGCCCGCCCGGGACACCACAAGAGACCCAGTACTTC
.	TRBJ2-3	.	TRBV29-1	CSFTGTDTQYF	TGCAGCTTCACTGGCACAGATACGCAGTATTTT
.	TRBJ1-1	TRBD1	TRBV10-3	CAISDPGQGNTEAFF	TGTGCCATCAGTGACCCCGGACAGGGGAACACTGAAGCTTTCTTT
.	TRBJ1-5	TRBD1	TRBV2	CASSEVSGGNQPQHF	TGTGCCAGCAGTGAAGTATCAGGGGGGAATCAGCCCCAGCATTTT
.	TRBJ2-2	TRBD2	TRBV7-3	CASSALAGGDGELFF	TGTGCCAGCAGCGCGCTAGCGGGAGGGGACGGGGAGCTGTTTTTT
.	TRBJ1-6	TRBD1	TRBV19	CASSGTGAFNSPLHF	TGTGCCAGTAGTGGGACAGGGGCATTTAATTCACCCCTCCACTTT
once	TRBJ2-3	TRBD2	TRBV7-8	CASSLGSLAVRTDTQYF	TGTGCCAGCAGCTTAGGATCGCTAGCGGTTAGGACAGATACGCAGTATTTT
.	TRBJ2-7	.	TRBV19	CASSMRLGSSYEQYF	TGTGCCAGTAGTATGAGACTAGGGAGCTCCTACGAGCAGTACTTC
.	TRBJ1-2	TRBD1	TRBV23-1	CARDVGTGVRYTF	TGCGCCAGGGACGTCGGGACAGGGGTACGCTACACCTTC
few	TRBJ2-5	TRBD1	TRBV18	CASSQQGEETQYF	TGTGCCAGCTCTCAACAGGGGGAGGAGACCCAGTACTTC
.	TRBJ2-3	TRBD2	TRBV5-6	CASSWGLTSGSTDTQYF	TGTGCCAGCAGCTGGGGACTCACTAGCGGTAGCACAGATACGCAGTATTTT
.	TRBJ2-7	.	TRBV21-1	CASSRADRDLHEQYF	TGTGCCAGCAGCAGAGCGGACAGGGACCTCCACGAGCAGTACTTC